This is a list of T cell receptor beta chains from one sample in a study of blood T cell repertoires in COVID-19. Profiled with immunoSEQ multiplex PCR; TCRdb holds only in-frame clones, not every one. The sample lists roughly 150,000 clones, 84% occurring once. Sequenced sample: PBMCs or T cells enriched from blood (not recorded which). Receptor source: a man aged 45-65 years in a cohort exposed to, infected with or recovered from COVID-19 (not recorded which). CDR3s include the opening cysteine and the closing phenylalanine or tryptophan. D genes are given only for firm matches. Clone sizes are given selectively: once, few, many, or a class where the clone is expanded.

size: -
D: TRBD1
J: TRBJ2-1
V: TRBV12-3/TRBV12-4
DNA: TGTGCCAGCAGGGGACAGACAAACAATGAGCAGTTCTTC
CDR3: CASRGQTNNEQFF

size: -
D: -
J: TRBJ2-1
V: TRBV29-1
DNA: TGCAGCGTTGACTCCACGGGGAGCTCCTACAATGAGCAGTTCTTC
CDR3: CSVDSTGSSYNEQFF

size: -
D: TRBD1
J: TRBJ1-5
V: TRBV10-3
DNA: TGTGCCATCACAGAAGGGGGCGAAGGGCAGCCCCAGCATTTT
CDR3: CAITEGGEGQPQHF

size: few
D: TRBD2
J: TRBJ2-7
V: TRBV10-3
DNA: TGTGCCATCAGTGGCGGGCGGGGGGATGGAGAGCAGTACTTC
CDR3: CAISGGRGDGEQYF

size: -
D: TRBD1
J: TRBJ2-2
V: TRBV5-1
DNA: TGCGCCAGCAGCCCGGACAGGGGTTGGTCGAACACCGGGGAGCTGTTTTTT
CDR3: CASSPDRGWSNTGELFF

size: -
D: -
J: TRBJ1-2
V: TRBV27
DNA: TGTGCCAGCAGTCCGCTCCAGGGCCTAATTGGCTACACCTTC
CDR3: CASSPLQGLIGYTF

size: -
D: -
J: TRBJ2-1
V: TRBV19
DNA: TGTGCCAGTAGTTCATGCGTCCGGTTCTTC
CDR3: CASSSCVRFF

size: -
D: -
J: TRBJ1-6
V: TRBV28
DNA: TGTGCCAGCAGTTTCGAGGGTAGGAATTCACCCCTCCACTTT
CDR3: CASSFEGRNSPLHF

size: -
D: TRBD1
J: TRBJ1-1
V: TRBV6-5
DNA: TGTGCCAGCAGTTACTGGGACAGGGAGGACACTGAAGCTTTCTTT
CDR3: CASSYWDREDTEAFF

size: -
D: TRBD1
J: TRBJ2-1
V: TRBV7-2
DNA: TGTGCCAGCAGCCGGGGACAGGGAATCAATGAGCAGTTCTTC
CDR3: CASSRGQGINEQFF

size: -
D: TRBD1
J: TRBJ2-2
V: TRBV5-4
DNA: TGTGCCAGCAGCCGGGACAGGGGGACCACCGGGGAGCTGTTTTTT
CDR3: CASSRDRGTTGELFF

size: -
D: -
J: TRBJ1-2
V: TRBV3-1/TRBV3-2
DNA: TGTGCCAGCAGCGAACAGGGATCGTTGGGTGGCTACACCTTC
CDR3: CASSEQGSLGGYTF

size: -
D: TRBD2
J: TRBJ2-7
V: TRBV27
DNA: TGTGCCAGCAGGCCTAGCGGTTATTACGAGCAGTACTTC
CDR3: CASRPSGYYEQYF

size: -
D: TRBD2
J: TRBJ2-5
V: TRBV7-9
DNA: TGTGCCAGCAGTGACGGACTAGGTCTTAGCGAGTACTTC
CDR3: CASSDGLGLSEYF

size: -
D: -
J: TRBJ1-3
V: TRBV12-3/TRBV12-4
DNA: TGTGCCAGCAGCTCAGCAGGAGGAAACACCATATATTTT
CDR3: CASSSAGGNTIYF

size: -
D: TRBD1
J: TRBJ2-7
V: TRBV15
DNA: TGTGCCACCAGCAGAGAGTCCCGGGACAGCTACGAGCAGTACTTC
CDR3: CATSRESRDSYEQYF

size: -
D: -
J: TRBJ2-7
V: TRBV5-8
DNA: TGTGCCAGCAGCTCCTGGCAGGGTGGCCACGAGCAGTACTTC
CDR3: CASSSWQGGHEQYF

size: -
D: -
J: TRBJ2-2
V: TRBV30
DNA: TGTGCCTGGAAACCGGGGAACACCGGGGAGCTGTTTTTT
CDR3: CAWKPGNTGELFF

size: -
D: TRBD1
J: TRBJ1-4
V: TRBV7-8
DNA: TGTGCCAGCAGCTTAGCCCGGACAGGGGAGTGGCGGGTGGAACGAAATGAAAAACTGTTTTTT
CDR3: CASSLARTGEWRVERNEKLFF

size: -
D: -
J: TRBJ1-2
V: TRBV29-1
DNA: TGCAGCGTTGAATCCTCTAACTATGGCTACACCTTC
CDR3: CSVESSNYGYTF

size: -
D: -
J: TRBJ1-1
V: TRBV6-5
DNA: TGTGCCAGCACTAGCCCGGGCAGATTGAACACTGAAGCTTTCTTT
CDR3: CASTSPGRLNTEAFF

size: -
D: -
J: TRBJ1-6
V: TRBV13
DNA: TGTGCCAGCAGCCCGACAGGACAGCATAATTCACCCCTCCACTTT
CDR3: CASSPTGQHNSPLHF